This T cell receptor beta chain was obtained from a study of radiation and T cells in renal cell carcinoma. The CDR3 spans 14 residues. Germline values: CDR1 MNHNY, CDR2 SVGAGI (reference sequence). Trimming cost V 6 bases and J 5 bases, with 14 bases left between them. TCRdb keeps only in-frame clones here, not all; method: immunoSEQ multiplex PCR. In the table there are 140,000 to 150,000 clones, about 86% of which are singletons. Time point of the sample: blood 4 weeks post-SBRT, at nephrectomy. Sample treatment: 15 Gy SBRT to primary tumor, nephrectomy 4 weeks later. Points on this clone: The antigen is undetermined.

Broader study findings: Pretreatment tumor biopsies were lacking, so baseline clonotypes are unknown.

The sample here was blood, taken from a patient whose treatment included radiotherapy and nephrectomy. The chain couples TRBV6-6 to TRBJ1-5; the D gene is possibly TRBD1 (5 bases). The sequence derives from a woman in her fifties or sixties with renal cell carcinoma. For the CDR3, the DNA is TGTGCCAGCAGATCTGTGGGGGGGTATCAGCCCCAGCATTTT. Protein product: CASRSVGGYQPQHF.